This T cell receptor (beta chain) was recorded in a study of CD8 T cells in Susac syndrome. The germline V gene has CDR1 DFQATT and CDR2 SNEGSKA (reference sequence). V shed 1 base and J shed 4 bases, with 16 bases lying between them. The CDR3 sequence is 16 residues long. Reverse transcription of roughly 0.5 to 1 ug RNA was performed with random hexamers. TCRdb re-analysed the immunoSEQ multiplex PCR reads in MiXCR, keeping a single row per CDR3 protein. The table shows some 150,000 distinct CDR3 sequences, with around 95% occurring only once. Negative isolation was used for CD8+ and CD4+ T cells, and FACS enrichment was applied to TEMRA cells.

J is TRBJ1-4 and V is TRBV20-1, with D possibly being TRBD1 (5 bases). Sequencing input: CD4+ T cells from PBMCs. This TCR came from a human donor with Susac syndrome. CDR3 sequence reads: CSARALPGLINEKLFF. In DNA form, the CDR3 reads TGCAGTGCTAGAGCACTTCCGGGACTGATTAATGAAAAACTGTTTTTT.